The clone carrying this TCR beta chain was observed a few times. Its antigen is currently unknown. The Oncomine TCR Beta short-read assay was applied to DNA of cultured CD4+ T cells. TCRdb re-analysed the PCR reads in MiXCR, keeping a single row per CDR3 protein. The repertoire holds about 5,500 distinct CDR3 sequences, with 34% as singletons. The data belong to a study of vaccination and CD4 T cells after COVID-19. Looking at the study overall: There were six male and four female convalescents, and two of them were Hispanic. A median of approximately 100 days (range 35 to 161) separated diagnosis from post-COVID sampling.

The sample's treatment: roughly 11-day PBMC culture with coronavirus spike peptide pools or control peptides (ViraFEST assay). CDR3 length equals 14 residues. This chain uses TRBV21-1 with TRBJ1-1; the D call in the table, TRBD1, was not verified against the DNA. TRBV21-1 is a known pseudogene. This specimen was CD4+ T cells from blood, cultured in vitro, taken after SARS-CoV-2 vaccination. The TCR originated in a human donor who had recovered from COVID-19. The CDR3 region is CASTMTGTDTEAFF. DNA for the CDR3: TGTGCCAGCACTATGACAGGGACGGACACTGAAGCTTTCTTT.